This TCR beta chain is from a study of blood T cells in healthy people across ages. The study, taken as a whole, reports: Possibly confounding the expanded clonotype changes was the fact that donor CMV status was unknown.

Next came a second PCR, run for roughly 6 to 11 cycles, which used a sample-barcoded 5' primer along with a J-beta primer mix. Each cDNA molecule was tagged by a template-switch adaptor with 12 random nucleotides. Each single sample gave us at least 3 million CDR3-containing paired-end reads. TCRdb analysed the 5' RACE reads with MiXCR anew, one entry per CDR3 protein. The sample carries hundreds of thousands of distinct CDR3 sequences, roughly 60% recorded once. Each sample used at least 7 million PBMCs. As for this clonotype: Antigen specificity is unknown.

Trimming cost V 6 bases and J 8 bases, with 19 bases left between them. Germline lookup yields CDR1 SGHTA and CDR2 FQGNSA. This CDR3 is 14 amino acids long. Sequences were obtained from blood. The receptor's source is a man younger than 40 in good health. The gene calls are TRBV7-2 and TRBJ1-1; tentative D call: TRBD1 (5 bases). CDR3 sequence: CASRYRGGAGEAFF. The CDR3 DNA is TGTGCCAGCAGATACCGGGGAGGGGCAGGGGAAGCTTTCTTT.